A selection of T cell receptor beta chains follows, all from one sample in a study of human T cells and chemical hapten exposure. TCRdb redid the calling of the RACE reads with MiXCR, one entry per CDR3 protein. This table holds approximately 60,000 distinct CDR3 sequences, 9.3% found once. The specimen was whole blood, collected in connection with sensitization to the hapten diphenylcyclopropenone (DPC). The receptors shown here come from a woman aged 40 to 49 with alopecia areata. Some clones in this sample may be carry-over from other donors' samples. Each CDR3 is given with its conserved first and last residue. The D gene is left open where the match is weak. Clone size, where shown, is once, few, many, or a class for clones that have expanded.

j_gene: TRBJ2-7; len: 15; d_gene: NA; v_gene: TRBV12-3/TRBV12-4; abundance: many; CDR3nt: TGTGCCAGCAGTCCAAGCGGTAGCGGTGTTTACGAGCAGTACTTC; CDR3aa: CASSPSGSGVYEQYF
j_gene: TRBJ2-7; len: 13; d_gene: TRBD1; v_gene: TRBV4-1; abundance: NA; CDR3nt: TGCGCCAGCAGCAAAGGACAGGGTAGCGAGCAGTACTTC; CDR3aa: CASSKGQGSEQYF
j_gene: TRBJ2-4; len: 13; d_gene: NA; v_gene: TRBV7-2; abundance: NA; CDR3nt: TGTGCCAGCAGCGCGGGACAGAAAAACATTCAGTACTTC; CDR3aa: CASSAGQKNIQYF
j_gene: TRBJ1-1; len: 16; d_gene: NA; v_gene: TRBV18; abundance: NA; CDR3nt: TGTGTCAGCTCGATTACTATGAAGACCCCAAACACTGAAGCTTTCTTT; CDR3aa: CVSSITMKTPNTEAFF
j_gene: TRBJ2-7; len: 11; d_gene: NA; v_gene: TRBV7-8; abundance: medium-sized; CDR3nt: TGTGCCAGCAGCCAGAGTAACGAGCAGTACTTC; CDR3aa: CASSQSNEQYF
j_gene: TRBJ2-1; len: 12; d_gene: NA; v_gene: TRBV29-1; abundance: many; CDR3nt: TGCAGCGTTGAAGGGCAGAACAATGAGCAGTTCTTC; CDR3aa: CSVEGQNNEQFF
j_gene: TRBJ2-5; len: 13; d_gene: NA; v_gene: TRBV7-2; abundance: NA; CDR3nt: TGTGCCAGCAGCTTAGGTACCCTTGAGACCCAGTACTTC; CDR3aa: CASSLGTLETQYF
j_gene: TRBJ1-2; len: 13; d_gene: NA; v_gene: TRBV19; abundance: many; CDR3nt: TGTGCCAGTAGTATAACGGATGCGGGTGGCTACACCTTC; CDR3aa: CASSITDAGGYTF
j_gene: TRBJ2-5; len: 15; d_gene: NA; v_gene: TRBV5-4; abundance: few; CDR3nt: TGTGCCAGCAGCTTGGGTGGGGGTCCTGGAGAGACCCAGTACTTC; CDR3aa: CASSLGGGPGETQYF
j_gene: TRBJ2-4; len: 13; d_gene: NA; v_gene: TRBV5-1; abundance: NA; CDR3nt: TGCGCCAGCAGCCTGGACAGACCCGTGATTCAGTACTTC; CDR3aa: CASSLDRPVIQYF
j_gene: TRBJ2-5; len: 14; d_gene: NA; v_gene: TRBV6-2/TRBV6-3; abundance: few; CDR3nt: TGTGCCAGCAGTCCAGGGGGGGTCGTTGAGACCCAGTACTTC; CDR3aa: CASSPGGVVETQYF
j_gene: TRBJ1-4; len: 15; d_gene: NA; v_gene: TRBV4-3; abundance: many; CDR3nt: TGCGCCAGCAGCCAAGGTGGGCAGGCTAATGAAAAACTGTTTTTT; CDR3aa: CASSQGGQANEKLFF
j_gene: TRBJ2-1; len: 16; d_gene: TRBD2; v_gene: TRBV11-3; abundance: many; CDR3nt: TGTGCCAGCAGCGGGGAGCGGGGGCAGCTTCGGGATGAGCAGTTCTTC; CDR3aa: CASSGERGQLRDEQFF
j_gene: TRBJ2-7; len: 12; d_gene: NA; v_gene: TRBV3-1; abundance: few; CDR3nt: TGTGCCAGCAGCCAGACACGCTACGAGCAGTACTTC; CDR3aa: CASSQTRYEQYF
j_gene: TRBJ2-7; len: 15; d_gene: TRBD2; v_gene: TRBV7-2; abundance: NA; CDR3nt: TGTGCCAGCAGCCTGATAGCGGGGCGGATCGGGGAGCAGTACTTC; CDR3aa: CASSLIAGRIGEQYF
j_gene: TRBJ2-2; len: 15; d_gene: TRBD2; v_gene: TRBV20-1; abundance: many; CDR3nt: TGCAGTGCCTTCGTTGGAGGGAGGGCCACCGGGGAGCTGTTTTTT; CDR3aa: CSAFVGGRATGELFF
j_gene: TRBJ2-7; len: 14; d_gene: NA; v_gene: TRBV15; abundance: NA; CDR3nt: TGTGCCACCAGCAGAGCAGGGAAGTCCTACGAGCAGTACTTC; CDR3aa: CATSRAGKSYEQYF
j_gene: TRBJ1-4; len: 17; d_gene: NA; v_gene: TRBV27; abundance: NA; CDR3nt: TGTGCCAGCAGTCCAAATGCCCCTAGGGGACGGAGTGAAAAACTGTTTTTT; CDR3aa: CASSPNAPRGRSEKLFF
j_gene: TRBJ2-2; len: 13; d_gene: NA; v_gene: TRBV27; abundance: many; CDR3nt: TGTGCCAGCACTCCGACAGGCACCGGGGAGCTGTTTTTT; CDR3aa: CASTPTGTGELFF
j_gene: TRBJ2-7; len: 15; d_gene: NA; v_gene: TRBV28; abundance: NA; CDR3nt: TGTGCCAGCAGTCCTTGGACTCCACAGGGCGACGAGCAGTACTTC; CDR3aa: CASSPWTPQGDEQYF
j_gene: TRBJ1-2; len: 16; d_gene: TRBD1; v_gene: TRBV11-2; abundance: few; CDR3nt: TGTGCCAGCAGCCAGGGCGGGACAGGGCTTCTCCATGGCTACACCTTC; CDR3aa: CASSQGGTGLLHGYTF
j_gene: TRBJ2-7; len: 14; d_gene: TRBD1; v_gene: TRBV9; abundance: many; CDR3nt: TGTGCCAGCAGCCCCCGGACAGGGGCCAACGAGCAGTACTTC; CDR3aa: CASSPRTGANEQYF
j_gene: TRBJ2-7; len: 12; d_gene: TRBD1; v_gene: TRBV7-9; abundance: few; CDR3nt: TGTGCCAGCAAAGAGGGGGCAGGCGAGCAGTACTTC; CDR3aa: CASKEGAGEQYF
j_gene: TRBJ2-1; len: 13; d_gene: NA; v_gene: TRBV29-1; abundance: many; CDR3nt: TGCAGCGTTTATCCTGGACAGAACAATGAGCAGTTCTTC; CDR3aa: CSVYPGQNNEQFF
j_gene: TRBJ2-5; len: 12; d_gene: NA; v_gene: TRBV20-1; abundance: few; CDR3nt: TGCAGTGCTTTCTCCGGGGCGCAGACCCAGTACTTC; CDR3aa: CSAFSGAQTQYF
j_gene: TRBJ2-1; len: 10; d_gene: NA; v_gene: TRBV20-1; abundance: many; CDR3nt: TGCAGTGCTAGTTCTAATGAGCAGTTCTTC; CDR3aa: CSASSNEQFF
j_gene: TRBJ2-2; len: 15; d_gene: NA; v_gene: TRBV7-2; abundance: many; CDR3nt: TGTGCCAGCAGCTTAGGGGCTACGAACACCGGGGAGCTGTTTTTT; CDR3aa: CASSLGATNTGELFF
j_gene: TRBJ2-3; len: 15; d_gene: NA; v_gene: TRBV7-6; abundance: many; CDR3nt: TGTGCCAGCAGCTTAAGGAATATCTTAAGGGATACGCAGTATTTT; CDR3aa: CASSLRNILRDTQYF
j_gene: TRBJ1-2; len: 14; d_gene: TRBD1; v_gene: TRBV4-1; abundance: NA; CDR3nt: TGCGCCAGCAGCCGGGGGACAGGGGGATATGGCTACACCTTC; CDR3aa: CASSRGTGGYGYTF
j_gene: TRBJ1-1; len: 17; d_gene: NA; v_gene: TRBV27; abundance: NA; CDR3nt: TGTGCCAGCAGTTCTCTAGCAGCAGGGTTTATGAACACTGAAGCTTTCTTT; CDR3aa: CASSSLAAGFMNTEAFF
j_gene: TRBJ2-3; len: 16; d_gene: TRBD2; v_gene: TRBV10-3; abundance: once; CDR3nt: TGTGCCATCAGCTCCTTTAGCGGGGGATCTGCAGATACACAGTATTTT; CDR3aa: CAISSFSGGSADTQYF
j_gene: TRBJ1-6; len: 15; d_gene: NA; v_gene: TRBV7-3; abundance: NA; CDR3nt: TGTGCCAGCAGCTTACTCGGCAGGGGTAACTCACCCCTCCACTTT; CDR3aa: CASSLLGRGNSPLHF
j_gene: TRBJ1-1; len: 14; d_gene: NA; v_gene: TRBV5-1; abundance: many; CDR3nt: TGCGCCAGCAGCTTGGGAACACCAAGGACTGAAGCTTTCTTT; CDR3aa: CASSLGTPRTEAFF
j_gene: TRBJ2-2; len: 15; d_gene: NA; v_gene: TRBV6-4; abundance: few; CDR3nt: TGTGCCAGCAGTAGGGAATCAGGGACCACCGGGGAGCTGTTTTTT; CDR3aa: CASSRESGTTGELFF
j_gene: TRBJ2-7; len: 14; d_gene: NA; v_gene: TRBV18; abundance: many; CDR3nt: TGTGCCAGCTCACCTGTGGGGCCTTCCTACGAGCAGTACTTC; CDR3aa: CASSPVGPSYEQYF
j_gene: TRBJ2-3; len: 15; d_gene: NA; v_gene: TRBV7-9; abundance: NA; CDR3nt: TGTGCCAGCAGCTCCCTCCGAACTAGCACAGATACGCAGTATTTT; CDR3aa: CASSSLRTSTDTQYF
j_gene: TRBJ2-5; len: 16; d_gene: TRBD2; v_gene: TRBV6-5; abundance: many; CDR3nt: TGTGCCAGCAGAGGACTAGCGGGGGGGCCGAAAAAGACCCAGTACTTC; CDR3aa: CASRGLAGGPKKTQYF
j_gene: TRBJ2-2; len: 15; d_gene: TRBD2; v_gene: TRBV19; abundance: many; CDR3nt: TGTGCCAGTAGTTCCCGTAGCGGGGGGGCATTGCCGCTGTTTTTT; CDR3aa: CASSSRSGGALPLFF